The entry that follows covers one T cell receptor beta chain sequence. Germline trimming cut 4 bases from V and 3 bases from J; bases unmatched to any gene: 12. In germline, CDR1 is SGHAT, CDR2 FQNNGV. The length of the CDR3 is 18 residues. This record comes from a study of T cell changes during pregnancy in multiple sclerosis. TCRdb's table, derived via immunoSEQ multiplex PCR, lists solely in-frame clones and lacks some. The sample lists about 42,000 clones, 88% occurring once. The V call is TRBV11-2, the J call TRBJ2-1; 10 nucleotides match TRBD2. This receptor was obtained from a female donor with multiple sclerosis, enrolled in a pregnancy study. The starting material was CD4+ T cells from peripheral blood mononuclear cells, obtained in the second trimester of pregnancy. In DNA, the CDR3 is TGTGCCAGCAGCTCCGGCTTAGCGGGAGGTGGGGGCTACAATGAGCAGTTCTTC. As protein: CASSSGLAGGGGYNEQFF.